This TCR beta chain was identified in a study of blood T cell repertoires in COVID-19. Study as a whole: Nucleic acid was either cDNA or gDNA, and it came from T cells, B-cell-depleted T cells, or PBMCs.

Only in-frame clones appear in the TCRdb table, and some are missing; sequencing was by immunoSEQ multiplex PCR. The sample contains 15,000 to 20,000 clones, 85% to 90% of which appear only once. What was sequenced was peripheral blood. The source of this sequence is a human donor with active COVID-19. The donor label of this sample is uncertain.

CDR3 DNA: TGCGCCAGCAGCTTGGCGGTGTGGGGCGGGGTGAGCACAGATACGCAGTATTTT. Translation gives CASSLAVWGGVSTDTQYF. The rearrangement links TRBV5-1 to TRBJ2-3; maybe TRBD2 (6 bases). V shed 0 bases and J shed 0 bases, with 17 bases lying between them. The CDR3 spans 18 residues. Germline CDR1 is SGHRS and CDR2 is YFSETQ.